These 2 T cell receptor beta chains were all obtained from the same sample, sequenced in a study of T-cell memory formation after mild COVID-19. Via MiXCR, TCRdb re-called the 5' RACE reads, giving one row per CDR3 protein. The data contain 500,000 to 550,000 distinct CDR3 sequences, roughly 22% of them singletons. The sequencing sample was made of PBMCs or a T cell subset sorted from them (not recorded which). These TCRs come from an adult woman who had mild COVID-19 (a few samples of this study predate the infection). Cell type and time point are not known.

V and J are TRBV12-3 or TRBV12-4 and TRBJ1-6; D gene uncertain. The CDR3 is 12 residues long. Trimming left V 4 bases short and J 14 bases short, with 12 bases between. The CDR3: CASSSGGRSLHF. CDR3 bases: TGTGCCAGCAGTTCCGGCGGTCGATCCCTCCACTTT.

In this sample, this clonotype turned up a few times. V and J are TRBV4-1 and TRBJ2-2; D gene unclear. The V and J ends lost 0 bases and 5 bases respectively, with 10 bases between them. CDR1 is MGHRA, CDR2 YSYEKL, per germline. This CDR3 is 15 amino acids long. Written as DNA, the CDR3 is TGCGCCAGCAGCCAAGACTCGGTGGAGACCGGGGAGCTGTTTTTT. Its translation is CASSQDSVETGELFF.